This T cell receptor beta chain was identified in a study of shared clonotypes between healthy human individuals. CD4+ cells underwent separation, giving CD45RA+ naive and CD45RA-negative memory subsets. The V gene lost 7 bases and the J gene lost 4 bases, with 10 bases spanning the gap. The CDR3 has 12 residues. The germline V gene has CDR1 LNHDA and CDR2 SQIVND (reference sequence). Replicate sorted-subset PCRs were loaded with 150 to 250 ng DNA, 25,000 to 30,000 T cell genomes. Sequenced by immunoSEQ multiplex PCR; TCRdb stores in-frame clones only, minus some. Seen here are roughly 1.5 million clones, 95% to 99% observed once, and the top ten hold roughly 0.45%.

The J gene is TRBJ1-2, the V gene TRBV19, with D tentatively TRBD1 (6 bases). The receptor was isolated from a man aged 25 to 40 in good health. Sample: naive CD4+ T cells sorted from blood. Subset denoted: CD45RA+ positively selected. This CDR3 is CASNQGPYGYTF. Here the CDR3 DNA reads TGTGCCAGTAACCAGGGGCCCTATGGCTACACCTTC.